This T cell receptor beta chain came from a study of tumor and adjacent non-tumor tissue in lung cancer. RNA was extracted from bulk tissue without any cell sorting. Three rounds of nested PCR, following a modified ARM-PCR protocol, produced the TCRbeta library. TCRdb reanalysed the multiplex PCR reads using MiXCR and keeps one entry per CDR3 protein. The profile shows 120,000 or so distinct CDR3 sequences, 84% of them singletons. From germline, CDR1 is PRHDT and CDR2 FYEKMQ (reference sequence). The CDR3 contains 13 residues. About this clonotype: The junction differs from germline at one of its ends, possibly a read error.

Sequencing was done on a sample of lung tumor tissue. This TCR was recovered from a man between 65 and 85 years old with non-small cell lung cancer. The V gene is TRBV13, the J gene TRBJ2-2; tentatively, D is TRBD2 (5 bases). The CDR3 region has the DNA TGTGCCAGCCGCTCCGGACTTACTGGGGAGTTGTTTTTT. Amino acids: CASRSGLTGELFF.